This T cell receptor (beta chain) emerged from a study of blood T cells in healthy people across ages. Notes on the study in general: Long-lived donors had more naive CD4+ cells and higher diversity than aged donors.

Germline V gives CDR1 ENHRY, CDR2 SYGVKD. The CDR3 is 11 amino acids. The ends were cut back, 6 bases at V and 0 bases at J, with 3 bases in the middle. This clonotype has ten or more counts. Antigen: not known. The use of a sample-barcoded 5' primer and a J-beta primer mix characterized a second PCR of about 6 to 12 cycles. TCRdb re-derived calls from the 5' RACE reads in MiXCR, one entry per CDR3 protein. The table includes about 640,000 distinct CDR3 sequences, about 30% detected once. The clonotype originates from a woman aged 80 or over in good health. Sequenced sample: blood. The genes are TRBV10-3 and TRBJ2-7; D gene ambiguous. The CDR3 sequence is CAISRSYEQYF. The CDR3 region has the DNA TGTGCCATCAGCCGCTCCTACGAGCAGTACTTC.